What follows is one TCR beta chain and its context. This record belongs to a study of blood T cell repertoires in COVID-19. Study information: Sources were T cells, B-cell-depleted T cells, or PBMCs; the material itself was cDNA or gDNA.

This CDR3 is 16 amino acids long. V was clipped by 2 bases and J by 4 bases; unmatched bases: 6. CDR1 is PRHDT and CDR2 is FYEKMQ in the germline V gene (reference sequence). Those who participated ranged in age from roughly 18 to 90 years and resided in 20 to 30 US areas. Clinical history reported by participants formed the basis on which cohorts were assigned. In the study's own analysis: Reference gene primer amplification yielded estimated nucleated cell counts. TCRdb keeps only in-frame clones here, not all; method: immunoSEQ multiplex PCR. V and J calls and clone size are given by that table; D and trimming were obtained from the DNA. The sample records 170,000 or so clones, about 90% being singletons.

The origin of this receptor is a woman in her forties or fifties who had recovered from COVID-19. The V gene is TRBV13, the J gene TRBJ2-3; TRBD2 aligns across 10 bases. The specimen was PBMCs or T cells enriched from blood (not recorded which). The CDR3 reads CASSLPAGGPADTQYF. The DNA for the CDR3 is TGTGCCAGCAGCTTACCAGCGGGAGGGCCGGCAGATACGCAGTATTTT. The full variable domain, completed using reference TRBV13 and TRBJ2-3, is AAGVIQSPRHLIKEKRETATLKCYPIPRHDTVYWYQQGPGQDPQFLISFYEKMQSDKGSIPDRFSAQQFSDYHSELNMSSLELGDSALYFCASSLPAGGPADTQYFGPGTRLTVL.